Listed here are 24 T cell receptor beta chains from one sample, sequenced in a study of T cells in Graves' hyperthyroidism and ophthalmopathy. Researchers amplified the TCR beta CDR3 regions from RNA transcripts. The HTBI primer set was used in a first-round RT-PCR of the TCR CDR3. MiXCR, run by TCRdb on the multiplex PCR reads, gives a single entry per CDR3 protein. Of 360,000 or so distinct CDR3 sequences in the sample, about a sixth are singletons; the top ten hold around a sixth. Sequenced material: blood. The receptors here all came from a middle-aged woman with Graves' ophthalmopathy.

On this clonotype itself: Its ends do not fully match the called genes, so a read error is possible. The rearrangement joins TRBV28 to TRBJ1-2; D is uncertain. From germline, CDR1 is MDHEN and CDR2 SYDVKM. This CDR3 region has 12 residues. CDR3 in DNA: TGTGCCAGCAGCGGAACTCTTCGCGGCTACAACTTC. Its protein product is CASSGTLRGYNF.

This clonotype appeared many times. This rearrangement joins TRBV11-2 to TRBJ2-7, with TRBD1 matching over 9 bases. V lost 4 bases, J lost 3 bases, and 7 bases stayed unmatched. The CDR3 length is 15 residues. CDR1 and CDR2 (germline): SGHAT, FQNNGV. CDR3 region: CASSSMPGQGYEQYF. The CDR3 bases are TGTGCCAGCAGCTCTATGCCGGGACAGGGCTACGAGCAGTACTTC.

The sample holds many counts of this clonotype. The chain joins TRBV12-3 or TRBV12-4 to TRBJ1-6, with D maybe TRBD1 (6 bases). This CDR3 is 13 amino acids long. With 5 bases removed from V and 5 bases from J, the gap between germline ends came to 7 bases. CDR3 sequence reads: CASSQGNNSPLHF. The CDR3 DNA reads as TGTGCCAGCAGTCAGGGGAATAATTCACCCCTCCACTTT.

This clonotype showed up many times. This rearrangement joins TRBV6-5 to TRBJ2-2; tentatively, D is TRBD1 (5 bases). V gave up 6 bases and J gave up 1 base, with 9 bases separating them. The CDR3 is made up of 14 amino acids. Per the germline V gene, CDR1 is MNHEY and CDR2 is SVGAGI. CDR3 sequence (DNA): TGTGCCAGCAGAGGACATAAGAACACCGGGGAGCTGTTTTTT. It translates to CASRGHKNTGELFF.

The chain joins TRBV10-3 to TRBJ1-5, with D possibly being TRBD1 (6 bases). Germline values: CDR1 ENHRY, CDR2 SYGVKD. Trimming took off 0 bases at V and 15 bases at J, with 18 bases between the two ends. There are 14 residues in the CDR3. The CDR3 DNA reads TGTGCCATCAGTGAGTCAGATACCGGGACAAAAGTGCATTTT. Translating gives CAISESDTGTKVHF.

This sequence joins TRBV5-1 and TRBJ1-4; TRBD1 agrees at 10 bases. The CDR3 length is 20 residues. CDR1 and CDR2 from the germline V gene are SGHRS and YFSETQ. Trimming took 4 bases from V and 7 from J; bases not matched to a gene: 22. The CDR3 spells CASSPDTVSRTGGVSEKLFF. As DNA, the CDR3 is TGCGCCAGCAGCCCGGACACGGTTTCTAGGACAGGGGGAGTAAGTGAAAAACTGTTTTTT. The whole variable domain, filled in from reference TRBV5-1 and TRBJ1-4, reads KAGVTQTPRYLIKTRGQQVTLSCSPISGHRSVSWYQQTPGQGLQFLFEYFSETQRNKGNFPGRFSGRQFSNSRSEMNVSTLELGDSALYLCASSPDTVSRTGGVSEKLFFGSGTQLSVL.

Ten or more counts support this clonotype. A read error may produce the germline difference seen at one junction end. J is TRBJ2-7 and V is TRBV5-1; possibly TRBD1 for D (5 bases). There are 14 residues in the CDR3. Per the germline V gene, CDR1 is SGHRS and CDR2 is YFSETQ. The CDR3 sequence: CASSLQGDLYEQYF. In DNA, the CDR3 is TGTGCCAGCAGTCTCCAGGGTGACCTCTACGAGCAGTACTTC. Filled out from reference TRBV5-1 and TRBJ2-7, the complete variable domain reads KAGVTQTPRYLIKTRGQQVTLSCSPISGHRSVSWYQQTPGQGLQFLFEYFSETQRNKGNFPGRFSGRQFSNSRSEMNVSTLELGDSALYLCASSLQGDLYEQYFGPGTRLTVT.

This clonotype was picked up a small number of times. The chain combines TRBV3-1 with TRBJ2-7; D gene ambiguous. Germline CDR1 reads LGHDT; CDR2 reads YNNKEL (reference sequence). V dropped 1 base and J dropped 0 bases, with 13 bases sitting between them. This CDR3 has 16 amino acids. CDR3 sequence (DNA): TGTGCCAGCAGCCAAGGTCACAGCAAGAGCTCCTACGAGCAGTACTTC. The encoded protein is CASSQGHSKSSYEQYF.

This clonotype was detected ten times or more. V usage is TRBV7-3 and J usage is TRBJ2-2; D ambiguous. Trimming left V 5 bases short and J 5 bases short, with 6 bases between. This CDR3 region has 12 residues. Germline V lookup: CDR1 SGHTA, CDR2 FQGTGA. CDR3 protein: CASSPVTGELFF. As DNA, the CDR3 is TGTGCCAGCAGCCCAGTTACCGGGGAGCTGTTTTTT.

This clonotype has a count of ten or more. The V and J genes are TRBV29-1 and TRBJ1-1, with D perhaps TRBD1 (5 bases). Trimming took 3 bases from V and 10 from J, leaving 15 bases between them. There are 12 residues in the CDR3. In germline, CDR1 is SQVTM, CDR2 ANQGSEA. The CDR3 region has the DNA TGCAGCGTTGATAGGTCCCCTAGGGGAGCTTTCTTT. Translation gives CSVDRSPRGAFF.

There are many counts of this clonotype. The chain is built from TRBV7-9 and TRBJ1-3; D is unresolved. V was shortened by 5 bases and J by 3 bases, with 8 bases between the two germline ends. CDR1 and CDR2 (germline): SEHNR, FQNEAQ (reference sequence). The CDR3 covers 13 residues. The CDR3 region is CASSKKNGNTIYF. The CDR3 DNA reads TGTGCCAGCAGCAAGAAAAATGGAAACACCATATATTTT.

This clonotype was observed many times. The rearrangement joins TRBV12-3 or TRBV12-4 to TRBJ2-5, with a tentative D call TRBD2 (5 bases). Trimming removed 7 bases at V and 5 bases at J, with 20 bases between. The CDR3 is 15 residues long. The CDR3 loop is CASTTNPVAPETQYF. CDR3 bases: TGTGCCAGCACGACTAACCCCGTTGCCCCGGAGACCCAGTACTTC.

Ten or more counts support this clonotype. J is TRBJ1-1 and V is TRBV6-5, with 9 nucleotides matching TRBD1. The CDR3 length is 13 residues. From germline, CDR1 is MNHEY and CDR2 SVGAGI. V dropped 8 bases and J dropped 7; count of bases not matched to a gene: 8. CDR3 loop: CASEIQGAGEAFF. In DNA, the CDR3 is TGTGCCAGCGAAATACAGGGGGCAGGTGAAGCTTTCTTT.

The chain is built from TRBV6-1 and TRBJ2-2, with 12 positions matching TRBD2. The CDR3 consists of 16 residues. Germline V lookup: CDR1 MNHNS, CDR2 SASEGT. The V gene end was trimmed by 6 bases and the J gene end by 4 bases; junction bases not matched to a gene: 6. The CDR3 bases are TGTGCCAGCAGACCCGCTAGCGGGAGGGCCACCGGGGAGCTGTTTTTT. Its protein product is CASRPASGRATGELFF.

In this sample, this clonotype turned up many times. The CDR3 DNA reads TGTGCCAGCTCCGCAGCGGGAGGGTTAGACGAGCAGTACTTC. This encodes CASSAAGGLDEQYF. This chain links TRBV18 with TRBJ2-7; 10 bases match TRBD2. The J segment lost 5 bases and the V segment lost 6 bases, leaving 7 bases of the junction unmatched. The germline gives CDR1 KGHSH, CDR2 LQKENI. CDR3 length equals 14 residues.

The sample holds many counts of this clonotype. The chain employs TRBV2 and TRBJ1-1, with D hard to call. The germline V gene encodes CDR1 SNHLY and CDR2 FYNNEI. Trimming stripped 6 bases from V and 1 base from J, with 9 bases between. There are 13 residues in the CDR3. The chain's CDR3 is CASSPSANTEAFF. CDR3 bases: TGTGCCAGCAGCCCATCAGCGAACACTGAAGCTTTCTTT.

On this clonotype itself: Given a much more abundant clone one base away, this may be a read error. This chain uses TRBV3-1 with TRBJ2-2; perhaps TRBD2 as D (6 bases). Germline CDR1 is LGHDT and CDR2 is YNNKEL (reference sequence). The CDR3 runs to 14 residues. Between the trimmed V and J ends, which lost 1 base and 6 bases, there was a span of 9 bases. The CDR3 DNA reads as TGTGCCAGCAGCCAAGCGGGAGCAGCCGGGGAGCTGTTTTTT. Protein product: CASSQAGAAGELFF. The variable domain in full, with the rest retrieved from reference TRBV3-1 and TRBJ2-2, is DTAVSQTPKYLVTQMGNDKSIKCEQNLGHDTMYWYKQDSKKFLKIMFSYNNKELIINETVPNRFSPKSPDKAHLNLHINSLELGDSAVYFCASSQAGAAGELFFGEGSRLTVL.

This clonotype showed up just once. The chain combines TRBV20-1 with TRBJ1-2, with D uncertain. In germline, CDR1 is DFQATT, CDR2 SNEGSKA (reference sequence). The V and J ends lost 5 bases and 6 bases respectively, with 4 bases between them. The CDR3 consists of 9 residues. The CDR3 is CSAYDGYTF. In DNA, the CDR3 is TGCAGTGCTTACGATGGCTACACCTTC.

Many counts were recorded for this clonotype. The genes are TRBV30 and TRBJ2-7; D is uncertain. Germline V lookup: CDR1 GTSNPN, CDR2 SVGIG (reference sequence). V was trimmed by 0 bases and J by 7 bases, leaving 10 bases between them. The CDR3 is 12 amino acids. CDR3 amino acids: CAWSVSGLEQYF. CDR3 DNA sequence: TGTGCCTGGAGTGTATCAGGTCTGGAGCAGTACTTC. Based on the CDR3 plus reference TRBV30 and TRBJ2-7, the full variable domain is SQTIHQWPATLVQPVGSPLSLECTVEGTSNPNLYWYRQAAGRGLQLLFYSVGIGQISSEVPQNLSASRPQDRQFILSSKKLLLSDSGFYLCAWSVSGLEQYFGPGTRLTVT.

This rearrangement joins TRBV11-2 to TRBJ2-5; D is uncertain. The CDR3 length is 15 residues. The V gene lost 0 bases and the J gene lost 2 bases, with 10 bases spanning the gap. The germline CDR1 and CDR2 sequences are SGHAT and FQNNGV. CDR3 sequence: CASSLERYLQETQYF. The CDR3 DNA follows: TGTGCCAGCAGCTTAGAGCGCTACCTTCAAGAGACCCAGTACTTC.

This clonotype was seen a few times. V gene TRBV2 combines with J gene TRBJ2-5; D unclear. Germline V CDR1 and CDR2: SNHLY, FYNNEI. Trimming cost V 7 bases and J 5 bases, with 11 bases left between them. CDR3 length equals 12 residues. The CDR3 region is CASKSSGETQYF. The CDR3 region has the DNA TGTGCCAGCAAGAGTAGTGGCGAGACCCAGTACTTC.

The genes are TRBV4-3 and TRBJ2-7; TRBD2 is a possible D gene (5 bases). V was pared by 5 bases and J by 6 bases, with 11 bases between. The CDR3 is 12 residues long. CDR1 is LGHNA and CDR2 is YSLEER in the germline V gene. The CDR3 bases are TGCGCCAGCAGCTTCCTACGGGGCGAGCAGTACTTC. Amino acid sequence: CASSFLRGEQYF.

At least ten counts were recorded for this clonotype. V gene TRBV29-1 combines with J gene TRBJ1-2; D is unclear. This CDR3 has 13 residues. The ends were cut back, 1 base at V and 5 bases at J, with 11 bases in the middle. CDR1 is SQVTM and CDR2 is ANQGSEA in the germline V gene. CDR3 amino acids: CSVEVGPKYGYTF. CDR3 bases: TGCAGCGTTGAAGTGGGCCCCAAGTATGGCTACACCTTC.

The chain uses TRBV6-1 and TRBJ1-5; D not certain. This CDR3 is built from 15 residues. The V gene's germline CDR1 is MNHNS and CDR2 SASEGT. The germline V and J ends were trimmed by 7 bases and 0 bases, with 13 bases remaining between them. In DNA, the CDR3 is TGTGCCAGCACCCCGGAGCCATATAGCAATCAGCCCCAGCATTTT. It codes for CASTPEPYSNQPQHF.